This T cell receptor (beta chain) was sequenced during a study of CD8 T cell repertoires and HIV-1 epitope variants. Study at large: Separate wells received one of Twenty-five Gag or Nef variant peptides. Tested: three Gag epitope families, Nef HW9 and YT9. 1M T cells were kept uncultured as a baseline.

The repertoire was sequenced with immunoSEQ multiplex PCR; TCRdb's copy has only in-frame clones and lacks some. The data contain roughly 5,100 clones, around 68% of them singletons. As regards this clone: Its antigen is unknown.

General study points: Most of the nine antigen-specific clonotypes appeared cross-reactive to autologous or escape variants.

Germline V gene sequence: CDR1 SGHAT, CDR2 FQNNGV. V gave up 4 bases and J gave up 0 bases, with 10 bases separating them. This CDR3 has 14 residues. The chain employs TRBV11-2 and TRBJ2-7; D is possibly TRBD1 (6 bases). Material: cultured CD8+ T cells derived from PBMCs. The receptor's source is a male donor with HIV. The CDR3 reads CASSSRGHSYEQYF. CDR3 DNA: TGTGCCAGCAGCTCCAGGGGCCACTCCTACGAGCAGTACTTC.